Included here is one T cell receptor (beta chain) sequence, with context. This specimen belongs to a study of blood T cell repertoires in COVID-19. Method: immunoSEQ multiplex PCR; TCRdb's copy keeps in-frame clones and lacks some. The sample holds roughly 290,000 clones, around 90% seen once. Sample: peripheral blood. The clonotype originates from a woman between 25 and 40 years old with COVID-19, enrolled during active disease.

CDR3 in amino acids: CATRDSGGETQYF. In nucleotides, the CDR3 is TGTGCCACCCGGGACTCCGGAGGGGAGACCCAGTACTTC. The rearrangement links TRBV19 to TRBJ2-5, with a tentative D call TRBD2 (6 bases). CDR1 is LNHDA, CDR2 SQIVND, per germline (reference sequence). V lost 10 bases and J lost 5, with 17 bases in between. The CDR3 runs 13 residues.